The rows below give T cell receptor beta chains drawn from one sample of a study of cytomegalovirus exposure and HLA in healthy donors. Profiled with immunoSEQ multiplex PCR; TCRdb holds only in-frame clones, not every one. The sample records tens of thousands of clones, roughly 70% being singletons. Material for sequencing was PBMCs. The receptors come from a male donor in good health and CMV-seropositive. The CDR3 runs from the conserved cysteine through the conserved F or W. A D gene is named only where the DNA matches it firmly. Clone size, where shown, is once, few, many, or a class for clones that have expanded.

TRBV7-9	-	TRBD1	TRBJ1-1	CASSLNPGQGTKAFF	TGTGCCAGCAGCTTAAATCCGGGACAGGGCACTAAAGCTTTCTTT
TRBV29-1	-	TRBD1	TRBJ1-5	CSVADRGHQPQHF	TGCAGCGTTGCAGACAGGGGGCATCAGCCCCAGCATTTT
TRBV2	-	-	TRBJ1-4	CASSAGVWEKLFF	TGTGCCAGCAGTGCAGGGGTTTGGGAAAAACTGTTTTTT
TRBV6-6	-	TRBD2	TRBJ2-1	CASSYSVLAAYNEQFF	TGTGCCAGCAGTTACTCGGTACTAGCGGCATACAATGAGCAGTTCTTC
TRBV6-1	-	TRBD2	TRBJ2-7	CASSLLAGGPYEQYF	TGTGCCAGCAGCTTACTAGCGGGAGGGCCCTACGAGCAGTACTTC
TRBV30	-	-	TRBJ2-3	CAWGGRAGARDTQYF	TGTGCCTGGGGTGGGAGGGCGGGGGCCAGGGATACGCAGTATTTT
TRBV11-2	-	TRBD1	TRBJ1-2	CASSLDLPGQGYGYTF	TGTGCCAGCAGCTTAGATCTTCCGGGACAGGGGTATGGCTACACCTTC
TRBV9	-	-	TRBJ2-2	CASSGEFRTGELFF	TGTGCCAGCAGTGGGGAGTTTCGGACCGGGGAGCTGTTTTTT
TRBV2	few	-	TRBJ1-2	CASSEARGDYGYTF	TGTGCCAGCAGCGAAGCCAGGGGTGACTATGGCTACACCTTC
TRBV6-5	-	-	TRBJ1-6	CASSRGQSTSPLHF	TGTGCCAGCAGCCGAGGACAGTCAACTTCACCCCTCCACTTT
TRBV19	-	TRBD2	TRBJ2-5	CASSHKRRLAGRETQYF	TGTGCCAGTAGCCACAAACGAAGACTAGCGGGGAGGGAGACCCAGTACTTC
TRBV7-2	-	TRBD1	TRBJ2-1	CASSAFRDRVRNEQFF	TGTGCCAGCAGCGCATTCCGGGACAGGGTGCGGAATGAGCAGTTCTTC
TRBV6-9	-	TRBD1	TRBJ1-2	CASSPGGRTGGIRELLF	TGTGCCAGCAGCCCGGGGGGGCGGACAGGGGGGATAAGGGAACTCCTCTTC
TRBV27	-	TRBD2	TRBJ2-2	CASSALAGGGNTGELFF	TGTGCCAGCAGTGCCCTAGCGGGAGGAGGGAACACCGGGGAGCTGTTTTTT
TRBV5-8	-	-	TRBJ1-2	CASSFGDANYGYTF	TGTGCCAGCAGCTTTGGAGACGCTAACTATGGCTACACCTTC
TRBV27	once	-	TRBJ2-5	CASSRGLTQYF	TGTGCCAGCAGCCGCGGGCTGACCCAGTACTTC
TRBV19	once	-	TRBJ1-2	CASRVSSYGYTF	TGTGCCAGTAGAGTAAGTAGCTATGGCTACACCTTC
TRBV7-9	few	TRBD1	TRBJ2-2	CASSLPRGQNTGELFF	TGTGCCAGCAGCTTACCCAGGGGGCAGAACACCGGGGAGCTGTTTTTT
TRBV30	-	TRBD2	TRBJ2-2	CAGSWRGATGELFF	TGTGCCGGAAGTTGGCGGGGGGCTACCGGGGAGCTGTTTTTT